This TCR beta chain derives from a study of response to subunit inactivated influenza vaccine. This clonotype is a singleton in its sample. Its matching antigen is unknown. V was cut by 5 bases and J by 0 bases, with 10 bases left in between. This CDR3 contains 14 residues. The germline CDR1 and CDR2 sequences are LNHDA and SQIVND (reference sequence). A single record per CDR3 protein comes from TCRdb applying MiXCR to the RT-PCR reads. The sample has approximately 490,000 distinct CDR3 sequences, around 7.7% seen once. General study results and limits: A suggestion made by the authors is that each seasonal influenza vaccination recruits few new T cells.

The TCR sequence derives from a man between 45 and 75 years old who received an inactivated influenza vaccine. The input for sequencing was PBMCs from blood, taken roughly 24 months after vaccination. The chain uses TRBV19 and TRBJ1-1, with no clear D. CDR3 sequence reads: CASSFPGLNTEAFF. As DNA, the CDR3 is TGTGCCAGTAGTTTCCCGGGCTTGAACACTGAAGCTTTCTTT.